This T cell receptor (beta chain) was recorded in a study of Ad26.COV2.S vaccination and SARS-CoV-2 variants. Broader study findings: Spike-specific TCR breadth in vaccine recipients exceeded that seen in placebo recipients.

Treatment of the sample: around 19 received Ad26.COV2.S at low or high dose, single or two shots; roughly five received placebo; per-sample allocation not given. Collection of samples fell on day 63 after the first vaccine or placebo injection. SARS-CoV-2 spike from the Wuhan strain was encoded by the vaccine, an Ad26 vector. Here immunoSEQ multiplex PCR was the method, and the copy in TCRdb shows in-frame clones only, minus some. The sample includes around 400,000 clones, 83% of them seen just once. As for this clone: Its antigen is unidentified.

The CDR3 consists of 14 residues. The germline V gene encodes CDR1 SGHRS and CDR2 YFSETQ. Between the trimmed V and J ends, which lost 2 bases and 6 bases, there was a span of 14 bases. This specimen was peripheral blood, taken in a trial of Ad26.COV2.S vaccine versus placebo. The chain combines TRBV5-1 with TRBJ1-1, with D maybe TRBD1 (5 bases). The sequence came from a person aged 18 to 59 who received the Ad26.COV2.S COVID-19 vaccine or a placebo. The CDR3 nucleotides read TGCGCCAGCAGCTTTCGGGGGAGTATCCCTGAAGCTTTCTTT. Its protein is CASSFRGSIPEAFF.